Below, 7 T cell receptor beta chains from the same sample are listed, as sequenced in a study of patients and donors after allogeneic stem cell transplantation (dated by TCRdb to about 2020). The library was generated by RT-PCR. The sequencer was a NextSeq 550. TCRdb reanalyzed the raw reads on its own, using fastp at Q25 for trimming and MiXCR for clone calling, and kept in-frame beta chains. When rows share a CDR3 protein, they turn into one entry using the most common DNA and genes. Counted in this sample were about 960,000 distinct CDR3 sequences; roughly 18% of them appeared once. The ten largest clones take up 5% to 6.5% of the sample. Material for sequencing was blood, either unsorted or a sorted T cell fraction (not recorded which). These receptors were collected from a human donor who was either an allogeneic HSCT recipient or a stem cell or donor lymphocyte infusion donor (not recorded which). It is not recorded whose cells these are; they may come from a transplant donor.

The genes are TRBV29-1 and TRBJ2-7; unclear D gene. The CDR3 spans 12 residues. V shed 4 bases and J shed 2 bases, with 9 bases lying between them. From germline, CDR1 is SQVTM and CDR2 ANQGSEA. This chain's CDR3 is CSVAGRAYEQYF. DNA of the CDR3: TGCAGCGTTGCTGGCAGAGCCTACGAGCAGTACTTC.

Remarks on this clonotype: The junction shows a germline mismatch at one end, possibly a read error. CDR3 sequence: CALITGGNTEVFF. CDR3 DNA: TGTGCCTTGATTACGGGGGGGAACACTGAAGTTTTCTTT. The chain couples TRBV30 to TRBJ1-1; TRBD1 is a possible D gene (5 bases). Germline V lookup: CDR1 GTSNPN, CDR2 SVGIG (reference sequence). The CDR3 covers 13 residues. Using reference TRBV30 and TRBJ1-1 for the parts outside the CDR3, the full variable domain is SQTIHQWPATLVQPVGSPLSLECTVEGTSNPNLYWYRQAAGRGLQLLFYSVGIGQISSEVPQNLSASRPQDRQFILSSKKLLLSDSGFYLCALITGGNTEVFFGQGTRLTVV.

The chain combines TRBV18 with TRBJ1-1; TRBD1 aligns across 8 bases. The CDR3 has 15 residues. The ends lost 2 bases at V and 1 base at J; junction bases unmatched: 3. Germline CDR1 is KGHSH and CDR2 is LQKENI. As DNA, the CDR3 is TGTGCCAGCTCACCAAGGACAGGGCCGAACACTGAAGCTTTCTTT. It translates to CASSPRTGPNTEAFF.

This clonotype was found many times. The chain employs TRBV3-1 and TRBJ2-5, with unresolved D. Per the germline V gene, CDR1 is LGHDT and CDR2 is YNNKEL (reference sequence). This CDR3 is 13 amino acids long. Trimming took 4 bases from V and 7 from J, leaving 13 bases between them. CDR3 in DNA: TGTGCCAGCAGCCGTGAAACCATGGGGACCCAGTACTTC. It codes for CASSRETMGTQYF.

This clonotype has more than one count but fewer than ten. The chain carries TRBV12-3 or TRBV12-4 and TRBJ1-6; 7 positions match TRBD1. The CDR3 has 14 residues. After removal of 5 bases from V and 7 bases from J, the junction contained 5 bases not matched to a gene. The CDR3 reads CASSNRDRNSPLHF. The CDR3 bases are TGTGCCAGCAGTAACCGGGACAGAAATTCACCCCTCCACTTT.

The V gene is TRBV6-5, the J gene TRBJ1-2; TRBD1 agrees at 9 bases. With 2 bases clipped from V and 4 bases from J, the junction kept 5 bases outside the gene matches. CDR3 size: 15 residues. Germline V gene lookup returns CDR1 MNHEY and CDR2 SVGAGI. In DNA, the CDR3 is TGTGCCAGCAGTTACCTGACAGGGGGTTTCTATGGCTACACCTTC. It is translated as CASSYLTGGFYGYTF.

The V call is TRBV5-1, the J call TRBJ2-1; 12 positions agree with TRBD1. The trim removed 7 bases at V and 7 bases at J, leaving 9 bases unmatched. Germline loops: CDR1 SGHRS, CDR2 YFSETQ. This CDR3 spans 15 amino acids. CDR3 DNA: TGCGCCAGCCTTGACCGGGACAGGGGGCGTAATGAGCAGTTCTTC. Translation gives CASLDRDRGRNEQFF.